The entry that follows covers one TCR beta chain sequence. Its target is not known. Per the germline V gene, CDR1 is SGDLS and CDR2 is YYNGEE. With 3 bases removed from V and 3 bases from J, the gap between germline ends came to 12 bases. The CDR3 has 14 amino acids. The data are from a study of T cell responses to AZD1222 COVID-19 vaccine. Libraries were prepared by immunoSEQ multiplex PCR; TCRdb keeps only in-frame clonotypes and omits some of them. The sample has approximately 60,000 clones, approximately 86% seen once. The study's findings and limits: Scientists sampled the repertoires only once the peak T cell response had passed.

The clonotype originates from an adult who received the AZD1222 COVID-19 vaccine. The chain links TRBV9 to TRBJ1-1; tentative D call: TRBD1 (5 bases). Source: peripheral blood, taken 28 days after the second AZD1222 dose. Written as DNA, the CDR3 is TGTGCCAGCAGCGCCTCGGCCAGGGACACTGAAGCTTTCTTT. Amino acid sequence: CASSASARDTEAFF.